This T cell receptor beta chain emerged from a study of human T cells and chemical hapten exposure. TCRdb fed the RACE reads into MiXCR, producing one record per CDR3 protein. The data hold 35,000 to 45,000 distinct CDR3 sequences, with roughly a tenth observed a single time. This clonotype is medium-sized by share. Time point indicated: patch test 2, 6 weeks after DPC sensitization. The treatment: therapeutic diphenylcyclopropenone sensitization with weekly scalp DPC. From whole blood left unfractionated, total RNA was extracted. Trimming left V 10 bases short and J 0 bases short, with 13 bases between. CDR1 is LNHDA, CDR2 SQIVND, per germline (reference sequence). This CDR3 spans 15 amino acids.

The receptor was isolated from a woman aged 30 to 39 with alopecia areata. Some clones in this sample may be carry-over from other donors' samples. The sequences come from whole blood, collected in connection with sensitization to the hapten diphenylcyclopropenone (DPC). The chain carries TRBV19 and TRBJ2-6; weak D call: TRBD2 (5 bases). The CDR3 sequence: CATGAGYSGANVLTF. CDR3 bases: TGTGCCACTGGCGCGGGCTACTCTGGGGCCAACGTCCTGACTTTC.